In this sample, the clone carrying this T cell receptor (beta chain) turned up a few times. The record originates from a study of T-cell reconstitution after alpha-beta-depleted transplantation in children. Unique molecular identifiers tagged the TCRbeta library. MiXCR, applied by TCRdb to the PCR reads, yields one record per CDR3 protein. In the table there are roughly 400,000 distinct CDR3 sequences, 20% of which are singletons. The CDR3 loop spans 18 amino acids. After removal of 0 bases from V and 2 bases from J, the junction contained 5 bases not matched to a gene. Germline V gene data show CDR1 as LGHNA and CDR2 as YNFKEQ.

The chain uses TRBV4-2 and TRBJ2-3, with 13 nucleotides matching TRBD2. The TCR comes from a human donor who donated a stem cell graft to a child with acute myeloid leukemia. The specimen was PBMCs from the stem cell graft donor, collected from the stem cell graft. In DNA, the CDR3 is TGTGCCAGCAGCCAAGAGATGGGACTAGCGGGAATCACAGATACGCAGTATTTT. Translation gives CASSQEMGLAGITDTQYF.